The clone carrying this TCR beta chain was observed a few times. Its antigen is currently unknown. This sample is drawn from a study of T cells in Graves' hyperthyroidism and ophthalmopathy. The investigators amplified TCR beta CDR3 regions from RNA transcripts. An initial round of RT-PCR targeting the TCR CDR3 relied on the HTBI primer set. MiXCR, applied by TCRdb to the multiplex PCR reads, yields one record per CDR3 protein. The sample records approximately 350,000 distinct CDR3 sequences, approximately 16% being singletons. V was shortened by 1 base and J by 7 bases, with 13 bases between the two germline ends. Germline V gene data show CDR1 as SGHTA and CDR2 as FQGNSA. The CDR3 contains 14 residues. Based on clinical symptoms, serum thyroxine and TRAb, thyroid ultrasound and orbital computed tomography, diagnoses were reached. Study outcomes and limitations: A model of 13 V-J features distinguished ophthalmopathy from stable hyperthyroidism. Most clonotypes expanded in the thyroid (above 0.001) were also present in blood.

The material sequenced was blood. This TCR was recovered from an older woman with Graves' ophthalmopathy. The chain links TRBV7-2 to TRBJ1-2, with D possibly being TRBD1 (6 bases). DNA for the CDR3: TGTGCCAGCAGCTTAGAAGGGGGGGGCCTTGGCTACACCTTC. Translation: CASSLEGGGLGYTF.